Here is one TCR beta chain with its context. The antigen is undetermined. TCRdb re-derived calls from the 5' RACE reads in MiXCR, one entry per CDR3 protein. Of roughly 280,000 distinct CDR3 sequences listed, about 16% are singletons. Germline V gene sequence: CDR1 SGHKS, CDR2 YYEKEE (reference sequence). The CDR3 contains 16 residues. Trimming removed 3 bases at V and 0 bases at J, with 14 bases between. The record originates from a study of T-cell memory formation after mild COVID-19. Regarding the study as a whole: SARS-CoV-2 specificity was not confirmed for second-wave clones peaking on day 37.

Sequencing used PBMCs or a T cell subset sorted from them (not recorded which). The genes are TRBV5-5 and TRBJ2-3, with D maybe TRBD2 (5 bases). The receptor was isolated from a man younger than 35 who had mild COVID-19 (a few samples of this study predate the infection). Cell type and time point are not known. CDR3 amino acids: CASSSRTGTSTDTQYF. DNA for the CDR3: TGTGCCAGCAGCTCGAGGACGGGAACGAGCACAGATACGCAGTATTTT.